This T cell receptor beta chain was recorded in a study of tissue T cells after allogeneic stem cell transplantation. By proportion, this clone is medium-sized. Mouse names are used for the genes. From the germline J gene comes the end of the CDR3, since the read stops 1 residue before it. Looked up from germline, CDR1 is SGHND and CDR2 is FRSKSL. V trimming: 5 bases; J trimming: 0 bases; junction bases outside the gene matches: 12. This CDR3 spans 19 amino acids. Method: immunoSEQ multiplex PCR; TCRdb's copy keeps in-frame clones and lacks some. The data show about 9,000 clones, roughly a third seen once. Time point described: mouse harvest day 14 after allogeneic transplant. The graft held 10^6 splenic CD5+ T cells and 10^7 T-cell-depleted bone marrow cells.

The clonotype was recovered from a female BALB/c mouse given C57BL/6 T cells with graft-versus-host disease after an allogeneic hematopoietic cell transplant. Material for sequencing was skin. The chain couples TRBV15 to TRBJ2-3; 12 bases line up with TRBD1. The CDR3 bases that were read are TGTGCCAGCAGTCCGGGACAGGGGGCTGGGGGGGCGAGTGCAGAAACGCTGTAT. Translation: CASSPGQGAGGASAETLY. The full CDR3 protein is CASSPGQGAGGASAETLYF.